This passage covers 5 T cell receptor beta chains from one sample sequenced in a study of human T cells and chemical hapten exposure. Time point specified: pre-sensitization, week 0. Treatment described: therapeutic diphenylcyclopropenone sensitization with weekly scalp DPC. In TCRdb, the RACE reads were re-called with MiXCR into one record per CDR3 protein. The data show 84,000 or so distinct CDR3 sequences, 6.5% to 10% seen once. This material consisted of whole blood, taken in connection with sensitization to the hapten diphenylcyclopropenone (DPC). The receptors here all came from a man aged 35-49 years with alopecia areata. Some clones in this sample may be carry-over from other donors' samples.

The CDR3 nucleotides read TGTGCCAGCAGCCCGATCCGGGCGGGAGCCACCGGGGAGCTGTTTTTT. It translates to CASSPIRAGATGELFF. V usage is TRBV11-1 and J usage is TRBJ2-2, with 7 nucleotides matching TRBD2. In germline, CDR1 is SGHAT, CDR2 FQDESV (reference sequence). The V and J ends lost 5 bases and 4 bases, in that order; junction bases with no gene match: 10. The CDR3 covers 16 residues. The complete variable domain, with remaining parts taken from reference TRBV11-1 and TRBJ2-2, reads EAEVAQSPRYKITEKSQAVAFWCDPISGHATLYWYRQILGQGPELLVQFQDESVVDDSQLPKDRFSAERLKGVDSTLKIQPAELGDSAMYLCASSPIRAGATGELFFGEGSRLTVL.

In this sample, this clonotype turned up a few times. The rearrangement links TRBV28 to TRBJ2-1; 10 positions match TRBD2. The germline V gene has CDR1 MDHEN and CDR2 SYDVKM. Trimming removed 4 bases from V and 2 bases from J; junction bases left unmatched: 2. The CDR3 runs 15 residues. The CDR3 loop is CASSSGTSAYNEQFF. For the CDR3, the DNA is TGTGCCAGCAGTTCCGGGACTAGCGCCTACAATGAGCAGTTCTTC.

Many counts were recorded for this clonotype. The V gene is TRBV24-1, the J gene TRBJ1-2, with D maybe TRBD1 (5 bases). Deletions cut 4 bases from V and 6 bases from J, with 8 bases between. Germline V CDR1 and CDR2: KGHDR, SFDVKD. The CDR3 is 12 residues long. This chain's CDR3 is CATSERDDGYTF. DNA for the CDR3: TGTGCCACCAGTGAACGGGACGATGGCTACACCTTC.

This clonotype was observed many times. The rearrangement links TRBV6-6 to TRBJ1-5, with D unclear. V was clipped by 6 bases and J by 4 bases, with 13 bases between them. CDR1 is MNHNY and CDR2 is SVGAGI in the germline V gene (reference sequence). The CDR3 spans 14 residues. The CDR3 sequence is CASSPPTMNQPQHF. As DNA, the CDR3 is TGTGCCAGCAGCCCCCCCACAATGAATCAGCCCCAGCATTTT.

This clonotype was seen repeatedly, ten times or more. The genes are TRBV2 and TRBJ2-7; 10 bases match TRBD1. Germline CDR1 and CDR2: SNHLY and FYNNEI. V lost 6 bases to trimming and J lost 3 bases; unmatched junction nucleotides: 8. This CDR3 region has 15 residues. The CDR3 DNA reads TGTGCCAGCAGAGTGGGACAGGGGCTAAGCTACGAGCAGTACTTC. Translation gives CASRVGQGLSYEQYF.